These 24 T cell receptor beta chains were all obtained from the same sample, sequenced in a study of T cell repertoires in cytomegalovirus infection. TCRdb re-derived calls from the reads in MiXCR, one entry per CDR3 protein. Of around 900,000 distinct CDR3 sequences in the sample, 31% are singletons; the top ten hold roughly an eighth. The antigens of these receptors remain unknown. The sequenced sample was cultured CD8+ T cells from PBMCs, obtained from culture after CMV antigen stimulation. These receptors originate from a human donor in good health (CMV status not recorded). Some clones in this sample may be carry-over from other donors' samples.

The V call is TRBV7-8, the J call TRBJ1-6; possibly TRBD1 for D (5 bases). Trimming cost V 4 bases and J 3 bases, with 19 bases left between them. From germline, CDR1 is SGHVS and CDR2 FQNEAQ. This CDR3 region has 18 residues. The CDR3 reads CASSSPHMRDVYNSPLHF. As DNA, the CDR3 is TGTGCCAGCAGCTCGCCTCATATGAGGGACGTCTATAATTCACCCCTCCACTTT.

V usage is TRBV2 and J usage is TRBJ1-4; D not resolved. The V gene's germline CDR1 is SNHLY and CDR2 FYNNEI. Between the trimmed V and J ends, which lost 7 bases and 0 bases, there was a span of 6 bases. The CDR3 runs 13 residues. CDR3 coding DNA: TGTGCCAGCATCCCGTCAACTAATGAAAAACTGTTTTTT. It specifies CASIPSTNEKLFF.

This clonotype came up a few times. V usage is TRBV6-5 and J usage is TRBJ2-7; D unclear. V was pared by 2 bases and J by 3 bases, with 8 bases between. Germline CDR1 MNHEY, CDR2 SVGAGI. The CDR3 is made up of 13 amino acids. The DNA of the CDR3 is TGTGCCAGCAGTTACACCCAGGACTACGAGCAGTACTTC. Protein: CASSYTQDYEQYF.

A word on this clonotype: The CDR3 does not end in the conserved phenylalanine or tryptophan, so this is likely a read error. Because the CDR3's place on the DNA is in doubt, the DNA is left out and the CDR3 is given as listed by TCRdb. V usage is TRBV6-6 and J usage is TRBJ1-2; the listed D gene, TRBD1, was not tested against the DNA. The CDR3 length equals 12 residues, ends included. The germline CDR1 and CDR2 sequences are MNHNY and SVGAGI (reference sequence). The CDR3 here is CASSYSKRPGEL.

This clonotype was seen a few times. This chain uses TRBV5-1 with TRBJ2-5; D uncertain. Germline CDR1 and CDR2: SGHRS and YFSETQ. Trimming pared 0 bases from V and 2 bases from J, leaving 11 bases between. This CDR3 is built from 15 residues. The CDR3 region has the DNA TGCGCCAGCAGCTTGGTGGTGGCGGTTCAAGAGACCCAGTACTTC. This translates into CASSLVVAVQETQYF. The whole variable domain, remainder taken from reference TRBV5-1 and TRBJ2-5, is KAGVTQTPRYLIKTRGQQVTLSCSPISGHRSVSWYQQTPGQGLQFLFEYFSETQRNKGNFPGRFSGRQFSNSRSEMNVSTLELGDSALYLCASSLVVAVQETQYFGPGTRLLVL.

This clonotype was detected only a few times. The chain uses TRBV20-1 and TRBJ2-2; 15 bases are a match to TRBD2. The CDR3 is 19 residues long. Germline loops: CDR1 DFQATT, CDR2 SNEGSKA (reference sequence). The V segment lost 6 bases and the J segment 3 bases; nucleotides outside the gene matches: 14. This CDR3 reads CSAPPAGLAGGPDTGELFF. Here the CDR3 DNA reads TGCAGTGCCCCCCCCGCTGGACTAGCGGGGGGGCCGGACACCGGGGAGCTGTTTTTT.

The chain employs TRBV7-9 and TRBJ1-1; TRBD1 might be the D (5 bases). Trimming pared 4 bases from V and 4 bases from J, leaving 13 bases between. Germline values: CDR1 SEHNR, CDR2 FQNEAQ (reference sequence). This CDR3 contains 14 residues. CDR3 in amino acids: CASSSGARGTEAFF. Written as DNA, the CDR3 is TGTGCCAGCAGCTCCGGGGCTCGTGGCACTGAAGCTTTCTTT.

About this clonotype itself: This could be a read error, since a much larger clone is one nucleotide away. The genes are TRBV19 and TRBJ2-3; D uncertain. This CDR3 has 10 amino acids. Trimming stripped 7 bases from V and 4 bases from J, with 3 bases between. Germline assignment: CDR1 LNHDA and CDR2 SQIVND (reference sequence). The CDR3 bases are TGTGCCAGTATGTCAGATACGCAGTATTTT. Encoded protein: CASMSDTQYF.

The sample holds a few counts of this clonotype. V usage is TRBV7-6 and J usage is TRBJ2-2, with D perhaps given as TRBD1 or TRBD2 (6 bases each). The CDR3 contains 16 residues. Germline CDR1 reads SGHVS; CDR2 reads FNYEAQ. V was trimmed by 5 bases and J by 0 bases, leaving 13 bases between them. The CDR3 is CASSPEGDANTGELFF. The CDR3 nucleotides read TGTGCCAGCAGCCCGGAGGGGGACGCGAACACCGGGGAGCTGTTTTTT.

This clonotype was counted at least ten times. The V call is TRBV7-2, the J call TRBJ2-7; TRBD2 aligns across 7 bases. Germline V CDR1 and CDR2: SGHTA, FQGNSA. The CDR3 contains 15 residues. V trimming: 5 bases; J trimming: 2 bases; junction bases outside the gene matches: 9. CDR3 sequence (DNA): TGTGCCAGCAGCCCCCTCGGGGGGACCCCCTACGAGCAGTACGTC. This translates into CASSPLGGTPYEQYV.

The CDR3 DNA reads as TGCGCCAGCAGCCATGCATTTGGCTCCTATAATTCACCCCTCCACTTT. The encoded protein is CASSHAFGSYNSPLHF. V usage is TRBV4-1 and J usage is TRBJ1-6, with unresolved D. Trimming left V 3 bases short and J 0 bases short, with 9 bases between. Per the germline V gene, CDR1 is MGHRA and CDR2 is YSYEKL. The CDR3 is 16 residues long.

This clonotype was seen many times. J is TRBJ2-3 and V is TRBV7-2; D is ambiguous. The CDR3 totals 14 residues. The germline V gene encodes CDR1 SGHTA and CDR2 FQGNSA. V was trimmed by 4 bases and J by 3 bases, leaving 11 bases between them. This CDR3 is CASSYGPPTDTQYF. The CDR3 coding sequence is TGTGCCAGCAGCTACGGACCTCCTACAGATACGCAGTATTTT.

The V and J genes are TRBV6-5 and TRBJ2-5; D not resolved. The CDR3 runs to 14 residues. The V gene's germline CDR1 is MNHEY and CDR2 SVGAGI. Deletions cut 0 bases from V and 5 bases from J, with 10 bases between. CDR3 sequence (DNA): TGTGCCAGCAGTTACTCAACGGGTAATGAGACCCAGTACTTC. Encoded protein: CASSYSTGNETQYF.

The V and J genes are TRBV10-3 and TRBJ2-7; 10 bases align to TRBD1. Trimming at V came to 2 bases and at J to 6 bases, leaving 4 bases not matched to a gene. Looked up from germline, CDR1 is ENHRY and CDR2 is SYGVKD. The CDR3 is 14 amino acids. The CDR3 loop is CAISEPGTGVEQYV. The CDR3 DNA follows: TGTGCCATCAGTGAGCCGGGGACAGGGGTCGAGCAGTACGTC.

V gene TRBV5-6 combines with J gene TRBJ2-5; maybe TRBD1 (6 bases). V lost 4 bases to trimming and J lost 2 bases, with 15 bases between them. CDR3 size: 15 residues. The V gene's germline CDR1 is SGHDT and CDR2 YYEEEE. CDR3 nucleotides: TGTGCCAGCAGCCCCCTTCGACAGGATCAAGAGACCCAGTACTTC. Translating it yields CASSPLRQDQETQYF.

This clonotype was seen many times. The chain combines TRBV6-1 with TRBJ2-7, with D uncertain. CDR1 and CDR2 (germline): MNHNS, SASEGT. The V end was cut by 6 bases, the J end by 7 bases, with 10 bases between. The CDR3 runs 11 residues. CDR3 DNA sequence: TGTGCCAGCAGCGCTGGCGGTGAGCAGTACTTC. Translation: CASSAGGEQYF.

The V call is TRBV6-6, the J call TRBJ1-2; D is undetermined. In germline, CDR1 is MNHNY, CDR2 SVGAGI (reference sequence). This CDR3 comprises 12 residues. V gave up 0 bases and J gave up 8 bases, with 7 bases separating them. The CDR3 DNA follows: TGTGCCAGCAGTTACTCAGGGATGGGCTACACCTTC. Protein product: CASSYSGMGYTF.

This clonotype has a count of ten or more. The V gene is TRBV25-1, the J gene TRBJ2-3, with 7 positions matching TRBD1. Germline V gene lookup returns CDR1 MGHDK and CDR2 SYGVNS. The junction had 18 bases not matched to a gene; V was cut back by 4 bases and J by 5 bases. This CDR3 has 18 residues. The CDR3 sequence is CASSGSRTGLRRGDTQYF. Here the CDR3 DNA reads TGTGCCAGCAGTGGCTCCCGGACAGGCCTGCGAAGGGGAGATACGCAGTATTTT.

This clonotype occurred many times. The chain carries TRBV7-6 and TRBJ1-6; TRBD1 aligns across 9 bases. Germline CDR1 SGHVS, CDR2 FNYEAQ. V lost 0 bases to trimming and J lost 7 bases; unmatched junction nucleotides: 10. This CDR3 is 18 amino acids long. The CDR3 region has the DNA TGTGCCAGCAGCTTAGCCTGGACACCGGGACAGGGCAATTCACCCCTCCACTTT. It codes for CASSLAWTPGQGNSPLHF.

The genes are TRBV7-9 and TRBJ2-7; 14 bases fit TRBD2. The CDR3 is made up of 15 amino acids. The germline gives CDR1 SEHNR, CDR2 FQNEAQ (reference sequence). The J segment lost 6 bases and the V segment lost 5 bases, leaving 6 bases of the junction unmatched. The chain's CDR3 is CASSPETSGGAEQYF. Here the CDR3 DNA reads TGTGCCAGCAGCCCAGAGACTAGCGGGGGGGCCGAGCAGTACTTC.

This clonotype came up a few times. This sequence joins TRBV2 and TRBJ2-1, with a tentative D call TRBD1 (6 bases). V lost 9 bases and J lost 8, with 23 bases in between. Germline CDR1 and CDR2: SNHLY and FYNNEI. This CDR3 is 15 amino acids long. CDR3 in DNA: TGTGCCAGTGGTGACCTTCGGGACACCCGAGATGAGCAGTTCTTC. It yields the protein CASGDLRDTRDEQFF.

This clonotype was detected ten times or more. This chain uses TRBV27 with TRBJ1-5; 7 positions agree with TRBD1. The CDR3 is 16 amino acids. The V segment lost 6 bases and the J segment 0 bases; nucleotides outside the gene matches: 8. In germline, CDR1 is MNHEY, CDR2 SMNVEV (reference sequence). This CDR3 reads CASSSDRENSNQPQHF. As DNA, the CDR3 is TGTGCCAGCAGCAGCGACAGGGAAAATAGCAATCAGCCCCAGCATTTT.

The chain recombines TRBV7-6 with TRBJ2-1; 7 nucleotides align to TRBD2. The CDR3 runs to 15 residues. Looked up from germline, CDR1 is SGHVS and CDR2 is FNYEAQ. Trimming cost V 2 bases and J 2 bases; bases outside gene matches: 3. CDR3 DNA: TGTGCCAGCAGCTTATACGGGGGGACCTACAATGAGCAGTTCTTC. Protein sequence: CASSLYGGTYNEQFF. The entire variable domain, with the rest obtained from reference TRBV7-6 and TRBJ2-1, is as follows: GAGVSQSPRYKVTKRGQDVALRCDPISGHVSLYWYRQALGQGPEFLTYFNYEAQQDKSGLPNDRFSAERPEGSISTLTIQRTEQRDSAMYRCASSLYGGTYNEQFFGPGTRLTVL.

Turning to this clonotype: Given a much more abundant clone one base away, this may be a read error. The CDR3 nucleotides are TGTGCCAGCAGCCCCAGGGTTCGGGATGAGCAGTTCTTC. It codes for CASSPRVRDEQFF. The rearrangement links TRBV7-3 to TRBJ2-1; TRBD1 is a possible D gene (5 bases). This CDR3 has 13 amino acids. V was cut by 5 bases and J by 8 bases, with 13 bases left in between. The V gene's germline CDR1 is SGHTA and CDR2 FQGTGA.